The present T cell receptor (beta chain) was sequenced within a study of Ad26.COV2.S vaccination and SARS-CoV-2 variants. This CDR3 comprises 11 residues. Trimming took 5 bases from V and 13 from J, leaving 14 bases between them. From germline, CDR1 is SGHTA and CDR2 FQGNSA. Treatment defined: around 19 received Ad26.COV2.S at low or high dose, single or two shots; several received placebo; per-sample allocation not given. Day 63 after the first injection of vaccine or placebo was the sampling time. Clones were read by immunoSEQ multiplex PCR, and TCRdb kept only the in-frame ones, dropping some. Seen here are 250,000 or so clones, around nine tenths observed once, and the top ten hold 2.9%.

Sequences were derived from peripheral blood, sampled in a trial of Ad26.COV2.S vaccine versus placebo. The TCR comes from a person aged 18 to 65 who received the Ad26.COV2.S COVID-19 vaccine or a placebo. The J gene is TRBJ2-5, the V gene TRBV7-2; D ambiguous. This CDR3 reads CASSQRYNRYF. Here the CDR3 DNA reads TGTGCCAGCAGCCAACGGTATAACCGGTACTTC.